This passage covers 15 T cell receptor beta chains from one sample sequenced in a study of T cells in Graves' hyperthyroidism and ophthalmopathy. From RNA transcripts, TCR beta CDR3 regions were amplified. During a first-round RT-PCR of the TCR CDR3, the HTBI primer set was used. TCRdb re-analysed the multiplex PCR reads in MiXCR, keeping a single row per CDR3 protein. This sample carries about 500,000 distinct CDR3 sequences, roughly a sixth of them seen once, and the ten largest clones take roughly a sixth. Sample: blood. These TCRs come from a woman aged 18 to 35 with Graves' ophthalmopathy.

To note about this clonotype: Germline is not matched at one junction end, which may reflect a read error. The chain is built from TRBV6-1 and TRBJ2-5; 8 bases are a match to TRBD2. The CDR3 sequence is 16 residues long. Germline V lookup: CDR1 MNHNS, CDR2 SASEGT. CDR3 residues: CASSELAGPNEETQCF. For the CDR3, the DNA is TGTGCCAGCAGTGAGCTAGCGGGCCCCAACGAAGAGACCCAGTGCTTC.

This clonotype has only a few counts. J is TRBJ1-2 and V is TRBV14, with no clear D. V gave up 3 bases and J gave up 3 bases, with 11 bases separating them. Germline V CDR1 and CDR2: SGHDN, FVKESK. The CDR3 spans 14 residues. In DNA form, the CDR3 reads TGTGCCAGCAGCCATTGGGAGGCAGACTATGGCTACACCTTC. Protein sequence: CASSHWEADYGYTF.

This clonotype was recorded at least ten times. The genes are TRBV20-1 and TRBJ2-5, with unresolved D. CDR3 length: 14 amino acids. The V gene's germline CDR1 is DFQATT and CDR2 SNEGSKA (reference sequence). Trimming stripped 3 bases from V and 2 bases from J, with 13 bases between. This chain's CDR3 is CSARASVPQETQYF. The CDR3 region has the DNA TGCAGTGCTAGGGCGTCAGTCCCTCAAGAGACCCAGTACTTC.

The rearrangement uses TRBV7-2 and TRBJ2-3; 8 bases align to TRBD1. This CDR3 has 17 amino acids. From germline, CDR1 is SGHTA and CDR2 FQGNSA. The ends lost 2 bases at V and 1 base at J; junction bases unmatched: 8. CDR3: CASSLLTGGLRTDTQYF. DNA of the CDR3: TGTGCCAGCAGCTTACTCACAGGGGGTCTGCGCACAGATACGCAGTATTTT. The full variable domain, rest sourced from reference TRBV7-2 and TRBJ2-3, is GAGVSQSPSNKVTEKGKDVELRCDPISGHTALYWYRQSLGQGLEFLIYFQGNSAPDKSGLPSDRFSAERTGGSVSTLTIQRTQQEDSAVYLCASSLLTGGLRTDTQYFGPGTRLTVL.

There are a few counts of this clonotype. The chain uses TRBV29-1 and TRBJ2-7; a weak D match, TRBD1 (6 bases). The V end was cut by 7 bases, the J end by 2 bases, with 12 bases between. Germline CDR1 is SQVTM and CDR2 is ANQGSEA. The CDR3 contains 12 residues. The CDR3 loop reads CSASRDTYEQYF. The CDR3 coding sequence is TGCAGCGCCTCCCGGGACACCTACGAGCAGTACTTC.

Many counts were recorded for this clonotype. This rearrangement joins TRBV30 to TRBJ2-3; D is ambiguous. The germline gives CDR1 GTSNPN, CDR2 SVGIG (reference sequence). This CDR3 has 12 residues. Trimming pared 0 bases from V and 4 bases from J, leaving 5 bases between. The CDR3 sequence: CAWSVGADTQYF. DNA for the CDR3: TGTGCCTGGAGTGTCGGCGCAGATACGCAGTATTTT.

In its sample, this clonotype was seen many times. The chain combines TRBV28 with TRBJ1-1; D is uncertain. V was clipped by 4 bases and J by 1 base, with 7 bases between them. Germline V gene sequence: CDR1 MDHEN, CDR2 SYDVKM. The CDR3 contains 13 residues. CDR3 sequence (DNA): TGTGCCAGCAGTTCGGCCCCGAACACTGAAGCTTTCTTT. It is translated as CASSSAPNTEAFF.

A note on this clonotype: A read error is possible here, since a much larger clone lies one base away. The chain is built from TRBV5-1 and TRBJ2-7; 7 bases line up with TRBD2. In germline, CDR1 is SGHRS, CDR2 YFSETQ. The J segment lost 7 bases and the V segment lost 0 bases, leaving 10 bases of the junction unmatched. CDR3 length equals 15 residues. The CDR3 loop reads CASSLEGGPVYEQYF. The DNA of the CDR3 is TGCGCCAGCAGCTTGGAGGGAGGGCCCGTCTATGAGCAGTACTTC.

This clonotype was counted many times. J is TRBJ1-5 and V is TRBV6-1, with TRBD1 as a possible D gene (6 bases). Germline CDR1 reads MNHNS; CDR2 reads SASEGT. This CDR3 contains 16 residues. The V end was cut by 5 bases, the J end by 6 bases, with 20 bases between. This chain's CDR3 is CASSSSPGGAGQPQHF. The CDR3 DNA is TGTGCCAGCAGTTCCTCCCCGGGGGGCGCAGGTCAGCCCCAGCATTTT.

The chain combines TRBV6-1 with TRBJ1-4; no reliable D call. The CDR3 has 15 residues. Deletions cut 4 bases from V and 7 bases from J, with 16 bases between. The germline CDR1 and CDR2 sequences are MNHNS and SASEGT. In DNA, the CDR3 is TGTGCCAGCAGTGGACGTTTTCGGACGAGTGAAAAACTGTTTTTT. It yields the protein CASSGRFRTSEKLFF.

Worth noting for this clonotype: The junction and the germline gene differ at one end; a read error may be behind it. This sequence joins TRBV3-1 and TRBJ2-3; 8 positions agree with TRBD2. Germline V lookup: CDR1 LGHDT, CDR2 YNNKEL (reference sequence). The CDR3 is 16 residues long. The CDR3 sequence is CVSSQEARGGTDTQYF. CDR3 sequence (DNA): TGTGTCAGCAGCCAAGAAGCGCGGGGGGGCACAGATACGCAGTATTTT.

This chain joins TRBV30 and TRBJ1-2; D gene unclear. CDR1 and CDR2 (germline): GTSNPN, SVGIG (reference sequence). The CDR3 runs to 11 residues. Trimming pared 4 bases from V and 3 bases from J, leaving 6 bases between. The CDR3 DNA follows: TGTGCCTGGAATTTGGACTATGGCTACACCTTC. Its translation is CAWNLDYGYTF.

This clonotype came up many times. The chain recombines TRBV11-3 with TRBJ2-1; weak D call: TRBD2 (6 bases). Germline-derived CDR1 and CDR2 are SGHNT and YENEEA. V lost 3 bases, J lost 4 bases, and 13 bases lay in between. The CDR3 length is 15 residues. CDR3 protein: CASSLGWGRYNEQFF. The CDR3 coding sequence is TGTGCCAGCAGCTTGGGGTGGGGGAGGTACAATGAGCAGTTCTTC.

This clonotype was seen more than once but under ten times. This sequence joins TRBV28 and TRBJ2-7; perhaps TRBD2 as D (6 bases). V lost 5 bases to trimming and J lost 1 base, with 12 bases between them. The V gene's germline CDR1 is MDHEN and CDR2 SYDVKM. The CDR3 totals 14 residues. The CDR3 nucleotides are TGTGCCAGCAGTCATAGCGGCCCTTCCTACGAGCAGTACTTC. Its translation: CASSHSGPSYEQYF.

The V call is TRBV4-1, the J call TRBJ2-1; perhaps TRBD1 as D (6 bases). Trimming removed 4 bases at V and 6 bases at J, with 13 bases between. The CDR3 has 14 amino acids. CDR1 is MGHRA and CDR2 is YSYEKL in the germline V gene. CDR3 in amino acids: CASSPLGTTNEQFF. DNA for the CDR3: TGCGCCAGCAGCCCCCTAGGGACAACCAATGAGCAGTTCTTC.